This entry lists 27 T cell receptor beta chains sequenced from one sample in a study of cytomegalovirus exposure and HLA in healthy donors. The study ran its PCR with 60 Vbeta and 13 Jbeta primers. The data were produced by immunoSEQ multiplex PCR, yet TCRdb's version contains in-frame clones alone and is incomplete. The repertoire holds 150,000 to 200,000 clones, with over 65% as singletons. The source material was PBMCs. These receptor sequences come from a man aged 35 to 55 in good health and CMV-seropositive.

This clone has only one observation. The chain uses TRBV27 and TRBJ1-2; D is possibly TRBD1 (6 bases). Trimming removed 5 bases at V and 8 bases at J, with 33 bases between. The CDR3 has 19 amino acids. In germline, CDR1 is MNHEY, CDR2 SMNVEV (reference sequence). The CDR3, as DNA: TGTGCCAGCAGTCTAAGAGGGACACCAGCTATGACCCTCACTGGGGGCTACACCTTC. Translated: CASSLRGTPAMTLTGGYTF.

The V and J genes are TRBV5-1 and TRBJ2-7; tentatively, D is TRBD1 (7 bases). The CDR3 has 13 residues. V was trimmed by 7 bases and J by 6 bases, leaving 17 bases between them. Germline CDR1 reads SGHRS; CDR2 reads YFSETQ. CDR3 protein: CASGGGGGGEQYF. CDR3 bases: TGCGCCAGCGGGGGAGGAGGGGGCGGCGAGCAGTACTTC.

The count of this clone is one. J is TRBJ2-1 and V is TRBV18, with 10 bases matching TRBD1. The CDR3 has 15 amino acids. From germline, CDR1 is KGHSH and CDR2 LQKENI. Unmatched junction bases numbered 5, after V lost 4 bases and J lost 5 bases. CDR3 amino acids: CASSRTGTGDNEQFF. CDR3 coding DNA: TGTGCCAGCTCACGAACCGGGACAGGGGACAATGAGCAGTTCTTC.

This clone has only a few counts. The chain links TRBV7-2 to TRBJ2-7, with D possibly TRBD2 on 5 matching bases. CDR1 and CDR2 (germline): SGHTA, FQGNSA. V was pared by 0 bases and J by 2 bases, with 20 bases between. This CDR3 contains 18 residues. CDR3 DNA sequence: TGTGCCAGCAGCTTAGCCTGGCTGGAGGCCGGGAACCCCTACGAGCAGTACTTC. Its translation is CASSLAWLEAGNPYEQYF.

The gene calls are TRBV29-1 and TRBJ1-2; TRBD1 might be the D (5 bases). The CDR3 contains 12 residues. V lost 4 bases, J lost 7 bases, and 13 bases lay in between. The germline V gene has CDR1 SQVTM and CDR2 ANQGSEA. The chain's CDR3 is CSVAGLRGGYTF. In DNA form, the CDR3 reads TGCAGCGTTGCAGGCTTAAGGGGTGGCTACACCTTC.

The CDR3 nucleotides are TGCGCCAGCAGCTTGGGGACAGGGGGCATCTTACGAGGCACTGAAGCTTTCTTT. Translating gives CASSLGTGGILRGTEAFF. The genes are TRBV5-1 and TRBJ1-1; 11 bases fit TRBD1. Per germline, CDR1 SGHRS and CDR2 YFSETQ. The trim removed 0 bases at V and 4 bases at J, leaving 11 bases unmatched. There are 18 residues in the CDR3.

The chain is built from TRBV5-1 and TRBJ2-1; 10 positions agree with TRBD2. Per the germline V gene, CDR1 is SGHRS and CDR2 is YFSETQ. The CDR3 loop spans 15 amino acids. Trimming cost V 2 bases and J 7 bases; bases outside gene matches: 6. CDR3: CASSFVAGGGNEQFF. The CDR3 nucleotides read TGCGCCAGCAGCTTTGTAGCGGGGGGCGGGAATGAGCAGTTCTTC.

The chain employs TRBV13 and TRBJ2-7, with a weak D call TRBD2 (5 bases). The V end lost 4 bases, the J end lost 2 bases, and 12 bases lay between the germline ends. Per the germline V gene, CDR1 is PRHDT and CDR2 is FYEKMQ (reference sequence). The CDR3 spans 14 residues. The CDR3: CASSSRRTPYEQYF. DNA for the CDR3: TGTGCCAGCAGCTCAAGGAGGACCCCCTACGAGCAGTACTTC.

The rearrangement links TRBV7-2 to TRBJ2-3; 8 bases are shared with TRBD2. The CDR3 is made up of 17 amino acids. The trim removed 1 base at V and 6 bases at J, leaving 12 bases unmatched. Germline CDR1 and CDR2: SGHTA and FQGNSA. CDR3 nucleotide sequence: TGTGCCAGCAGCTTAGGGCTTGGGTCGGGGGGGGCGGATACGCAGTATTTT. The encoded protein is CASSLGLGSGGADTQYF.

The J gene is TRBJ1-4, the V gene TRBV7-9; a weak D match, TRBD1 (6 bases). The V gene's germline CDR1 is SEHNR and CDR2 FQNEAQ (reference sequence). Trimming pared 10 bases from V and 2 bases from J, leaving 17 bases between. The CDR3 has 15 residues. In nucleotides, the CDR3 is TGTGCCACCCTAGGAAAGGGGGATACTAATGAAAAACTGTTTTTT. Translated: CATLGKGDTNEKLFF.

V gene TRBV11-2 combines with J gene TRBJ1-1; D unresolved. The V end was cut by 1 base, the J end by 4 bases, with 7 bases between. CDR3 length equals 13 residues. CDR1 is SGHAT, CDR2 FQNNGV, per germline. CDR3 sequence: CASSLGQATEAFF. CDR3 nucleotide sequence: TGTGCCAGCAGCTTAGGCCAGGCCACTGAAGCTTTCTTT.

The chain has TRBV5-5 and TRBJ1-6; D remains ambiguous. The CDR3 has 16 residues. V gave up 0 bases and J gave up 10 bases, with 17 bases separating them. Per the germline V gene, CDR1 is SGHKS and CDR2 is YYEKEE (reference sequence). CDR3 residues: CASSLGSPGSGSPLHF. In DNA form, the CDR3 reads TGTGCCAGCAGCTTGGGGTCCCCGGGTTCCGGCTCACCCCTCCACTTT.

The CDR3 here is CASIHLGGLAGGPIRETQYF. Here the CDR3 DNA reads TGCGCCAGCATCCACCTAGGAGGGCTAGCGGGGGGGCCGATTCGAGAGACCCAGTACTTC. The chain recombines TRBV5-1 with TRBJ2-5; 12 positions match TRBD2. The CDR3 contains 20 residues. Unmatched junction bases numbered 22, after V lost 6 bases and J lost 4 bases. Per germline, CDR1 SGHRS and CDR2 YFSETQ. The full variable domain, in which reference TRBV5-1 and TRBJ2-5 provide the parts outside the CDR3, is KAGVTQTPRYLIKTRGQQVTLSCSPISGHRSVSWYQQTPGQGLQFLFEYFSETQRNKGNFPGRFSGRQFSNSRSEMNVSTLELGDSALYLCASIHLGGLAGGPIRETQYFGPGTRLLVL.

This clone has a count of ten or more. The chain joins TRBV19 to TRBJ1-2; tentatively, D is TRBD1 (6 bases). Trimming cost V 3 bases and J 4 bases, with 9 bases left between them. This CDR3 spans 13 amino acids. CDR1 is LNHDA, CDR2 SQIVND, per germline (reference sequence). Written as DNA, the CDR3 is TGTGCCAGTAGTATCGGACAGATCTATGGCTACACCTTC. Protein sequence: CASSIGQIYGYTF.

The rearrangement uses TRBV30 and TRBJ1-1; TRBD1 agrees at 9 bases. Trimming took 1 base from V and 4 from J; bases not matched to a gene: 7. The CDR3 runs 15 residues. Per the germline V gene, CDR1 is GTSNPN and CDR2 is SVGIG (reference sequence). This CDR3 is CAWSGVDRGSTEAFF. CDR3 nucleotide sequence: TGTGCCTGGAGTGGAGTCGACAGGGGGTCCACTGAAGCTTTCTTT.

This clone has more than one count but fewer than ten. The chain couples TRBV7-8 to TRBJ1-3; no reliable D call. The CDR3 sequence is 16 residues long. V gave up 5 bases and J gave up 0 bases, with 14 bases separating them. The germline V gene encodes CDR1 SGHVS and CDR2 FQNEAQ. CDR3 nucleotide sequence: TGTGCCAGCAGCCACGCCCGAGGGTTCTCTGGAAACACCATATATTTT. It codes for CASSHARGFSGNTIYF. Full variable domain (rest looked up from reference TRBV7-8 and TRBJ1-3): GAGVSQSPRYKVAKRGQDVALRCDPISGHVSLFWYQQALGQGPEFLTYFQNEAQLDKSGLPSDRFFAERPEGSVSTLKIQRTQQEDSAVYLCASSHARGFSGNTIYFGEGSWLTVV.

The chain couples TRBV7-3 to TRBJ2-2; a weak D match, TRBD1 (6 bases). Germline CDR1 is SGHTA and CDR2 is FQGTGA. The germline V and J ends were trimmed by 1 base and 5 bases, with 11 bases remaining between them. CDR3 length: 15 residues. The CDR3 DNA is TGTGCCAGCAGCTTAAGTCCAGGACAGACCGGGGAGCTGTTTTTT. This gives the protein CASSLSPGQTGELFF.

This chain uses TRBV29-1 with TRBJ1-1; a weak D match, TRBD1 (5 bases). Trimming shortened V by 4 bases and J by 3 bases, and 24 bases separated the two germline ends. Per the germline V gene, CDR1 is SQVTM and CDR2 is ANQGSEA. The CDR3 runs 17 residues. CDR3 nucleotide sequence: TGCAGCGTTGCGCAGCCGGGACTCACTCAGAGGGACACTGAAGCTTTCTTT. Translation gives CSVAQPGLTQRDTEAFF.

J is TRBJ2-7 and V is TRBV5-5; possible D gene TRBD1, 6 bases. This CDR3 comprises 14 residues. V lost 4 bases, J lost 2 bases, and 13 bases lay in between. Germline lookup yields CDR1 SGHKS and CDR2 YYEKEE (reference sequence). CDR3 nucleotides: TGTGCCAGCAGCCCCGGGACAATTACCTACGAGCAGTACTTC. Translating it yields CASSPGTITYEQYF.

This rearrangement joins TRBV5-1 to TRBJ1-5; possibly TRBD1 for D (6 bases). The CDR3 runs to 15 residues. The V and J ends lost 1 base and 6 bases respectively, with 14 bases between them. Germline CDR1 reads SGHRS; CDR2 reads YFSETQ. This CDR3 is CASSLRGEGGQPQHF. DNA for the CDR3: TGCGCCAGCAGCTTGCGGGGAGAAGGGGGTCAGCCCCAGCATTTT.

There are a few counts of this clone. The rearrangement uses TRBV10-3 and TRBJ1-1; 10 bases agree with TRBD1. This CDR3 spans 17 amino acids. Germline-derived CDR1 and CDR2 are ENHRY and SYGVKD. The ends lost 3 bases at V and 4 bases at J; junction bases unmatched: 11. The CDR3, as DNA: TGTGCCATCAGTGACCCTCCTGGGACAGGGGTTATCACTGAAGCTTTCTTT. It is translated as CAISDPPGTGVITEAFF.

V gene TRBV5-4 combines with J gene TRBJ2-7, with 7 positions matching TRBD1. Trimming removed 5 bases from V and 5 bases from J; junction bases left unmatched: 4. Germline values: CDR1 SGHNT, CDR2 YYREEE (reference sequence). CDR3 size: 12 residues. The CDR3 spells CASSLDRDEQYF. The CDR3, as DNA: TGTGCCAGCAGTCTCGACAGGGACGAGCAGTACTTC.

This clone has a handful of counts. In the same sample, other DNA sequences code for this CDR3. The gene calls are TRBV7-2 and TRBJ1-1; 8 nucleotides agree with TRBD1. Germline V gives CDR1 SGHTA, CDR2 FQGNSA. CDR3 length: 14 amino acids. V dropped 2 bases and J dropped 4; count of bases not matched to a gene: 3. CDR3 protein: CASSLPTGATEAFF. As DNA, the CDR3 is TGTGCCAGCAGCTTACCGACAGGGGCCACTGAAGCTTTCTTT.

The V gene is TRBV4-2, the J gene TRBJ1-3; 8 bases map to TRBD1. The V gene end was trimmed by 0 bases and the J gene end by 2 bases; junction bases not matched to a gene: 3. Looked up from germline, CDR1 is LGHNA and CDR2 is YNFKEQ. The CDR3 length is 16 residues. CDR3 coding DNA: TGTGCCAGCAGCCAAGAAGGCAGGGGGCCTGGAAACACCATATATTTT. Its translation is CASSQEGRGPGNTIYF.

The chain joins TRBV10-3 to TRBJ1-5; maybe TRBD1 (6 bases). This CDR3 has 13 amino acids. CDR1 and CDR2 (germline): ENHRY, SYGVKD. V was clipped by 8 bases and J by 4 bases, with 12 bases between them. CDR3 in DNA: TGTGCCATCTCGGGACAAGCTAATCAGCCCCAGCATTTT. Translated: CAISGQANQPQHF.

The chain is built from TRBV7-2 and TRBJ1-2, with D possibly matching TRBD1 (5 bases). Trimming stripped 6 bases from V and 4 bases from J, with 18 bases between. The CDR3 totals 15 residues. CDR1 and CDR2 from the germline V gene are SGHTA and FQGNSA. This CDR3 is CASRLKGKSIYGYTF. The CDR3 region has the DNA TGTGCCAGCAGGTTAAAGGGGAAGAGTATCTATGGCTACACCTTC.

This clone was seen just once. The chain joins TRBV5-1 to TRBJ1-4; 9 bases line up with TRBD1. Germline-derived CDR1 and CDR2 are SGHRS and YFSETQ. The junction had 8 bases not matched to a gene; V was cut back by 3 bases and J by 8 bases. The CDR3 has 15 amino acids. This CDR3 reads CASSSQQGAVEKLFF. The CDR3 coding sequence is TGCGCCAGCAGCTCCCAACAGGGGGCTGTCGAAAAACTGTTTTTT.